This T cell receptor (beta chain) was sequenced during a study of shared clonotypes between healthy human individuals. TCRdb's table, derived via immunoSEQ multiplex PCR, lists solely in-frame clones and lacks some. Here the sample spans around 560,000 clones, about 95% being singletons. The junction had 9 bases not matched to a gene; V was cut back by 5 bases and J by 6 bases. The CDR3 contains 15 residues. Germline V lookup: CDR1 MNHEY, CDR2 SMNVEV (reference sequence). Terminally differentiated effector memory CD45RA+ cells were excluded from the naive CD8 cells, which were CD45RO-negative and positively selected for CCR7.

V gene TRBV27 combines with J gene TRBJ2-7; 11 nucleotides agree with TRBD2. Material for sequencing was naive CD8+ T cells sorted from blood. The receptor was derived from a woman in her twenties or thirties in good health. CDR3 DNA sequence: TGTGCCAGCAGTGCCTCCCTAGCGGGAGGTAGCGAGCAGTACTTC. Its protein product is CASSASLAGGSEQYF.